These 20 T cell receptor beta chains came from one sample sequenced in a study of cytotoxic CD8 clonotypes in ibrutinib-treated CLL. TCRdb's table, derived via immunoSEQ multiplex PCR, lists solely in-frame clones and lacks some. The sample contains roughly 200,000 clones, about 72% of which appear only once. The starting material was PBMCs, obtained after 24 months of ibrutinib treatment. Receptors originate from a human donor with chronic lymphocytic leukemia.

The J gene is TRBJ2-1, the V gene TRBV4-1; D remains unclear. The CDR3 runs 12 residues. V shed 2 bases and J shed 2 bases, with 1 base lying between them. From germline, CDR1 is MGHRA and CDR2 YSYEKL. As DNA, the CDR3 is TGCGCCAGCAGCCAACCCTACAATGAGCAGTTCTTC. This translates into CASSQPYNEQFF.

CDR3 sequence (DNA): TGTGCCACCAGCCGCGGGAGGAGATACGAGCAGTACTTC. It codes for CATSRGRRYEQYF. This chain connects TRBV15 to TRBJ2-7; 8 nucleotides line up with TRBD2. CDR1 LNHNV and CDR2 YYDKDF come from the germline V gene (reference sequence). V lost 5 bases and J lost 4; bases outside the gene matches: 4. This CDR3 spans 13 amino acids.

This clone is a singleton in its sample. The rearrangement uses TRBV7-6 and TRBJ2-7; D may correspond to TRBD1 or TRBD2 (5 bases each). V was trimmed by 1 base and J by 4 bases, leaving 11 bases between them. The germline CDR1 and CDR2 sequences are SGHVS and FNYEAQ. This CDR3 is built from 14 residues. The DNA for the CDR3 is TGTGCCAGCAGCTTAGTCCCGGGGCGGTACGAGCAGTACTTC. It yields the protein CASSLVPGRYEQYF.

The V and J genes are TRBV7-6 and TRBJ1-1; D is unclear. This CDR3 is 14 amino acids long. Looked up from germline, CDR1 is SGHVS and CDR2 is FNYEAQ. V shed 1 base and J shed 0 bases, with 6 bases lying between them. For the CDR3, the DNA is TGTGCCAGCAGCTTAGGGGCGATGAACACTGAAGCTTTCTTT. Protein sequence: CASSLGAMNTEAFF.

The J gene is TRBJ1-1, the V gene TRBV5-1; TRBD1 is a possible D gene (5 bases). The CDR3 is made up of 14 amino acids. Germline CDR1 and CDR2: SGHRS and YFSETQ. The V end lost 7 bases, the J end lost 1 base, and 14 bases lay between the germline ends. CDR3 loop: CASVGAGENTEAFF. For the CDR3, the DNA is TGCGCCAGCGTTGGCGCGGGGGAGAACACTGAAGCTTTCTTT.

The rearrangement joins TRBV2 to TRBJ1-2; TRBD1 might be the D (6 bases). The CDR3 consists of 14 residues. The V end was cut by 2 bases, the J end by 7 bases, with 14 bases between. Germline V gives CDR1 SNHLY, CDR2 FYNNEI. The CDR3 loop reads CASSELQGGGGYTF. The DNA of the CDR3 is TGTGCCAGCAGTGAACTACAGGGAGGGGGTGGCTACACCTTC.

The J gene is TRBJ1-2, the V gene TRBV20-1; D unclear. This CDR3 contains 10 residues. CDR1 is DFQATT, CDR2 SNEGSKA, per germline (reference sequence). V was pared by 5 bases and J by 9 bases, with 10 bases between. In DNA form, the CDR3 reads TGCAGTGCTCCCGGTCTAAGCTACACCTTC. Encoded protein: CSAPGLSYTF.

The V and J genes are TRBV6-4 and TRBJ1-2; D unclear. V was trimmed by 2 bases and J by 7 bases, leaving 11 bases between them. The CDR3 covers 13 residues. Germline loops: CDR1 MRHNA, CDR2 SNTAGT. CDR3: CASSDPRGFGYTF. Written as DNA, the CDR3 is TGTGCCAGCAGTGACCCCCGAGGGTTTGGCTACACCTTC.

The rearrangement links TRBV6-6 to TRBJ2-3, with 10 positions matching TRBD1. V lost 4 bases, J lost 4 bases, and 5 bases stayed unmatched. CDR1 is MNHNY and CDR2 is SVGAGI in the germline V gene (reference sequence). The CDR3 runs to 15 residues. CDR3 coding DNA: TGTGCCAGCAGTTCCGGGACAGGGGTTTCAGATACGCAGTATTTT. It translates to CASSSGTGVSDTQYF.

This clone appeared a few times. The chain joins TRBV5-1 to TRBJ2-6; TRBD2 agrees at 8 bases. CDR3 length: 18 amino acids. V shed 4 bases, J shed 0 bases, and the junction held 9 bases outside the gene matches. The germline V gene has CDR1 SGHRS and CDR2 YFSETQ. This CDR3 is CASSASGRGYSGANVLTF. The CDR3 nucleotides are TGCGCCAGCAGCGCCTCCGGGAGGGGATACTCTGGGGCCAACGTCCTGACTTTC. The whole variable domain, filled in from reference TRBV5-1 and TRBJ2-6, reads KAGVTQTPRYLIKTRGQQVTLSCSPISGHRSVSWYQQTPGQGLQFLFEYFSETQRNKGNFPGRFSGRQFSNSRSEMNVSTLELGDSALYLCASSASGRGYSGANVLTFGAGSRLTVL.

The CDR3 DNA reads TGTGCCAGCAGCATACCCGGTGGACAGGGAGACTCTGAAGCTTTCTTT. It is translated as CASSIPGGQGDSEAFF. The gene calls are TRBV7-6 and TRBJ1-1, with TRBD1 identical over 8 bases. The V and J ends lost 5 bases and 6 bases, in that order; junction bases with no gene match: 14. This CDR3 spans 16 amino acids. Looked up from germline, CDR1 is SGHVS and CDR2 is FNYEAQ.

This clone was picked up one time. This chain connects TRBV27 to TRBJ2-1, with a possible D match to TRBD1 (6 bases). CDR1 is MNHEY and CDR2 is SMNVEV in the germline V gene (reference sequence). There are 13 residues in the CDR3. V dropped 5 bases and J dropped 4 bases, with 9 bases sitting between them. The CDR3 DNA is TGTGCCAGCAGTGCGACAGGTTACAATGAGCAGTTCTTC. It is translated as CASSATGYNEQFF.

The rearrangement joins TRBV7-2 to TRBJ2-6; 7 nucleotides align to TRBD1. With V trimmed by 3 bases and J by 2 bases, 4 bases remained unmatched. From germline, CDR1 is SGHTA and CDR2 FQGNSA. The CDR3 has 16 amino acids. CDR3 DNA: TGTGCCAGCAGCTTGACAGGGCTAGCTGGGGCCAACGTCCTGACTTTC. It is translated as CASSLTGLAGANVLTF.

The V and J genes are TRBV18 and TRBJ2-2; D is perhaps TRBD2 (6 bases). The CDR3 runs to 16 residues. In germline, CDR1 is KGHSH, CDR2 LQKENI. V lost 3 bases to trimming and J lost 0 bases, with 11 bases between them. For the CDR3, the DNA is TGTGCCAGCTCACCTCTAGCGCCTGCGAACACCGGGGAGCTGTTTTTT. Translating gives CASSPLAPANTGELFF. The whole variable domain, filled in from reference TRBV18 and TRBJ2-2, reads NAGVMQNPRHLVRRRGQEARLRCSPMKGHSHVYWYRQLPEEGLKFMVYLQKENIIDESGMPKERFSAEFPKEGPSILRIQQVVRGDSAAYFCASSPLAPANTGELFFGEGSRLTVL.

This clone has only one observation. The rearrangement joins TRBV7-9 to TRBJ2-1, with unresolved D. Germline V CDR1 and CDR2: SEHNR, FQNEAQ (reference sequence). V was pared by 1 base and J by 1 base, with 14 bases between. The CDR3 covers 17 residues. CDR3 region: CASSLGWVSYSYNEQFF. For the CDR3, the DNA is TGTGCCAGCAGCTTAGGGTGGGTTAGCTATTCCTACAATGAGCAGTTCTTC.

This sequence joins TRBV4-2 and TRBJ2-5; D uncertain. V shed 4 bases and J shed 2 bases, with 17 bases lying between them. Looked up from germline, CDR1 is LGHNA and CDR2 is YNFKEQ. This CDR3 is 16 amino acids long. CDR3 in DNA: TGTGCCAGCAGCCGGGCCCCTAGGGTAGGTCAAGAGACCCAGTACTTC. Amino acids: CASSRAPRVGQETQYF.

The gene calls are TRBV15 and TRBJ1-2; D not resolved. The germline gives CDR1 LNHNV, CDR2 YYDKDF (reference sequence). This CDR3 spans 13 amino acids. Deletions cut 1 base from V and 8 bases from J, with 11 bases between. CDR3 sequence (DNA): TGTGCCACCAGCAGAGGACGTTTTAGGGGCTACACCTTC. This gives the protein CATSRGRFRGYTF. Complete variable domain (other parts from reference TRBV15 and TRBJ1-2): DAMVIQNPRYQVTQFGKPVTLSCSQTLNHNVMYWYQQKSSQAPKLLFHYYDKDFNNEADTPDNFQSRRPNTSFCFLDIRSPGLGDTAMYLCATSRGRFRGYTFGSGTRLTVV.

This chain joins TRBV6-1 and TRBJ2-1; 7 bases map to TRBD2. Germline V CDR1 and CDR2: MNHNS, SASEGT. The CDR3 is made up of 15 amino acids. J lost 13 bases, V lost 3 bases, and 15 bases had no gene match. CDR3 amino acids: CASSDKRGREGIQFF. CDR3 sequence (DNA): TGTGCCAGCAGTGATAAAAGGGGAAGGGAGGGAATCCAGTTCTTC.

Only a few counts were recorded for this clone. CDR3 sequence reads: CASSFRGGPTEAFF. Written as DNA, the CDR3 is TGTGCCAGCAGTTTCCGCGGGGGGCCCACTGAAGCTTTCTTT. The chain joins TRBV27 to TRBJ1-1; possibly TRBD1 for D (6 bases). V was trimmed by 3 bases and J by 4 bases, leaving 12 bases between them. Germline V gives CDR1 MNHEY, CDR2 SMNVEV (reference sequence). The CDR3 contains 14 residues.

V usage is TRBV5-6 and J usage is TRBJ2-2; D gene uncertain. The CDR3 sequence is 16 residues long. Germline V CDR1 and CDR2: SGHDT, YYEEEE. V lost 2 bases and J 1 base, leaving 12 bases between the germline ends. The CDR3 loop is CASSFRSRRNTGELFF. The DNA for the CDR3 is TGTGCCAGCAGCTTTCGGAGCAGGCGGAACACCGGGGAGCTGTTTTTT.